The 22 T cell receptor beta chains listed next were all sequenced from one sample in a study of blood T cell repertoires in COVID-19. Using immunoSEQ multiplex PCR, the repertoire was profiled, and TCRdb retains in-frame clones only, with some absent. The table includes about 240,000 clones, 80% to 90% detected once. The sample was PBMCs or T cells enriched from blood (not recorded which). Source of these receptors: a woman in her twenties or thirties who had recovered from COVID-19.

The chain carries TRBV28 and TRBJ2-1; the match to TRBD2 covers 11 bases. Germline V gene sequence: CDR1 MDHEN, CDR2 SYDVKM. The CDR3 spans 17 residues. V dropped 2 bases and J dropped 11; count of bases not matched to a gene: 14. This CDR3 reads CASSLGDPTSGRFKQFF. The DNA of the CDR3 is TGTGCCAGCAGTTTAGGTGATCCTACTAGCGGGAGATTTAAGCAGTTCTTC.

The chain combines TRBV19 with TRBJ2-7, with D possibly matching TRBD2 (5 bases). Trimming shortened V by 3 bases and J by 3 bases, and 15 bases separated the two germline ends. Germline assignment: CDR1 LNHDA and CDR2 SQIVND (reference sequence). The CDR3 sequence is 15 residues long. CDR3 region: CASSIMGAAVYEQYF. The DNA for the CDR3 is TGTGCCAGTAGTATTATGGGAGCGGCAGTCTACGAGCAGTACTTC.

This chain uses TRBV19 with TRBJ1-1; weak D call: TRBD1 (5 bases). The CDR3 covers 13 residues. The germline V and J ends were trimmed by 8 bases and 6 bases, with 16 bases remaining between them. Germline V CDR1 and CDR2: LNHDA, SQIVND (reference sequence). The CDR3 loop reads CASHQGRVPEAFF. The CDR3 bases are TGTGCCAGTCACCAGGGAAGAGTCCCTGAAGCTTTCTTT.

V is TRBV2 and J is TRBJ2-1; weak D call: TRBD2 (6 bases). V gave up 7 bases and J gave up 1 base, with 14 bases separating them. There are 15 residues in the CDR3. Germline loops: CDR1 SNHLY, CDR2 FYNNEI. The CDR3 nucleotides read TGTGCCAGCACAGAAGAGCGGGCTTCCTACAATGAGCAGTTCTTC. Translated, it gives CASTEERASYNEQFF.

This clone has a single count. This rearrangement joins TRBV19 to TRBJ1-6, with TRBD1 identical over 9 bases. J was trimmed by 7 bases and V by 3 bases; bases with no gene match: 7. Per the germline V gene, CDR1 is LNHDA and CDR2 is SQIVND (reference sequence). CDR3 length: 16 residues. The CDR3 here is CASSMQYRGHNSPLHF. The CDR3 DNA reads TGTGCCAGTAGTATGCAATACAGGGGGCACAATTCACCCCTCCACTTT. The variable domain in full, with the rest retrieved from reference TRBV19 and TRBJ1-6, is DGGITQSPKYLFRKEGQNVTLSCEQNLNHDAMYWYRQDPGQGLRLIYYSQIVNDFQKGDIAEGYSVSREKKESFPLTVTSAQKNPTAFYLCASSMQYRGHNSPLHFGNGTRLTVT.

A few counts support this clone. The chain employs TRBV13 and TRBJ2-7, with 9 nucleotides matching TRBD1. Looked up from germline, CDR1 is PRHDT and CDR2 is FYEKMQ (reference sequence). Germline trimming cut 1 base from V and 2 bases from J; bases unmatched to any gene: 6. The CDR3 contains 16 residues. CDR3 coding DNA: TGTGCCAGCAGCTTAGCTTGGGACAGGGAACCCTACGAGCAGTACTTC. This codes for CASSLAWDREPYEQYF. The whole variable domain, remainder taken from reference TRBV13 and TRBJ2-7, is AAGVIQSPRHLIKEKRETATLKCYPIPRHDTVYWYQQGPGQDPQFLISFYEKMQSDKGSIPDRFSAQQFSDYHSELNMSSLELGDSALYFCASSLAWDREPYEQYFGPGTRLTVT.

This clone was picked up one time. This chain links TRBV30 with TRBJ1-2; a possible D gene is TRBD1 (6 bases). There are 14 residues in the CDR3. CDR1 and CDR2 (germline): GTSNPN, SVGIG (reference sequence). Trimming pared 2 bases from V and 4 bases from J, leaving 14 bases between. For the CDR3, the DNA is TGTGCCTGGAGTCCTGACAGGCTCTTCTATGGCTACACCTTC. This translates into CAWSPDRLFYGYTF.

The chain joins TRBV4-3 to TRBJ1-1, with 7 bases aligning to TRBD1. CDR3 size: 16 residues. J gave up 1 base and V 3 bases, and 8 bases lay outside the gene matches. Looked up from germline, CDR1 is LGHNA and CDR2 is YSLEER. The chain's CDR3 is CASSHRQGVGNTEAFF. CDR3 DNA sequence: TGCGCCAGCAGCCATCGGCAGGGGGTGGGGAACACTGAAGCTTTCTTT.

V and J are TRBV28 and TRBJ2-5; tentative D call: TRBD1 (5 bases). Per germline, CDR1 MDHEN and CDR2 SYDVKM. The CDR3 length is 16 residues. The V end was cut by 4 bases, the J end by 4 bases, with 19 bases between. The CDR3 region is CASSSRRTGTGETQYF. As DNA, the CDR3 is TGTGCCAGCAGTTCAAGGCGAACAGGTACTGGAGAGACCCAGTACTTC. Filled out from reference TRBV28 and TRBJ2-5, the complete variable domain reads DVKVTQSSRYLVKRTGEKVFLECVQDMDHENMFWYRQDPGLGLRLIYFSYDVKMKEKGDIPEGYSVSREKKERFSLILESASTNQTSMYLCASSSRRTGTGETQYFGPGTRLLVL.

V gene TRBV19 combines with J gene TRBJ2-1, with 12 positions matching TRBD2. The CDR3 is made up of 15 amino acids. CDR1 and CDR2 (germline): LNHDA, SQIVND (reference sequence). The V gene end was trimmed by 10 bases and the J gene end by 2 bases; junction bases not matched to a gene: 6. As DNA, the CDR3 is TGTGCCACCAGACTAGCGGGAGACACCTACAATGAGCAGTTCTTC. This translates into CATRLAGDTYNEQFF.

In its sample, this clone was seen once. V gene TRBV19 combines with J gene TRBJ1-2; D unclear. Germline V lookup: CDR1 LNHDA, CDR2 SQIVND (reference sequence). CDR3 size: 14 residues. With 6 bases removed from V and 5 bases from J, the gap between germline ends came to 16 bases. CDR3 nucleotide sequence: TGTGCCAGTAGAGGTCCAGGTAGAGTTTATGGCTACACCTTC. Translated, it gives CASRGPGRVYGYTF.

The V and J genes are TRBV4-1 and TRBJ2-2, with D perhaps TRBD2 (7 bases). The CDR3 length is 19 residues. Looked up from germline, CDR1 is MGHRA and CDR2 is YSYEKL. Trimming left V 1 base short and J 3 bases short, with 21 bases between. The CDR3 region has the DNA TGCGCCAGCAGCCAAGGGCCGGAGTGGGTCGGGGGGCACACCGGGGAGCTGTTTTTT. Its translation: CASSQGPEWVGGHTGELFF.

This clone appeared a few times. The rearrangement uses TRBV5-4 and TRBJ2-7; the D gene is possibly TRBD2 (6 bases). Germline values: CDR1 SGHNT, CDR2 YYREEE (reference sequence). The CDR3 is 16 residues long. V dropped 4 bases and J dropped 3 bases, with 20 bases sitting between them. The CDR3 sequence is CASSAGTLRRGYEQYF. The CDR3 DNA sequence: TGTGCCAGCAGCGCCGGGACTTTAAGGCGGGGCTACGAGCAGTACTTC.

The chain couples TRBV28 to TRBJ2-1, with 7 bases lining up with TRBD2. This CDR3 region has 16 residues. Germline CDR1 reads MDHEN; CDR2 reads SYDVKM. The V and J ends lost 4 bases and 7 bases, in that order; junction bases with no gene match: 13. CDR3 nucleotide sequence: TGTGCCAGCAGTTCCCGTGGGGGGGTCCGGGGAAATGAGCAGTTCTTC. Encoded protein: CASSSRGGVRGNEQFF.

This clone was detected only a few times. CDR3 coding DNA: TGTGCCAGCAGCCCAGGGACAGGGGATGGTGGCTACACCTTC. Residues: CASSPGTGDGGYTF. The chain employs TRBV3-1 (or the pseudogene TRBV3-2) and TRBJ1-2, with 10 bases fitting TRBD1. Losses at the gene ends were 4 bases for V and 7 bases for J; bases not matched to a gene: 6. The CDR3 totals 14 residues. Germline V gives CDR1 LGHDT, CDR2 YNNKEL (reference sequence).

The genes are TRBV30 and TRBJ1-2; D perhaps matches TRBD1 (6 bases). The V and J ends lost 3 bases and 8 bases respectively, with 16 bases between them. The CDR3 contains 13 residues. Germline CDR1 reads GTSNPN; CDR2 reads SVGIG (reference sequence). CDR3 bases: TGTGCCTGGAGCTTCGGGGGGACACTGGGCTACACCTTC. The encoded protein is CAWSFGGTLGYTF.

The J gene is TRBJ1-3, the V gene TRBV4-1; 9 bases are a match to TRBD1. The CDR3 length is 14 residues. The V and J ends lost 3 bases and 4 bases, in that order; junction bases with no gene match: 1. The germline CDR1 and CDR2 sequences are MGHRA and YSYEKL. CDR3 region: CASSQTGGGNTIYF. The CDR3 bases are TGCGCCAGCAGCCAGACAGGGGGAGGAAACACCATATATTTT.

The chain joins TRBV7-6 to TRBJ1-1; unclear D gene. Germline CDR1 reads SGHVS; CDR2 reads FNYEAQ. With 7 bases removed from V and 2 bases from J, the gap between germline ends came to 20 bases. This CDR3 region has 16 residues. The CDR3 reads CASKVGPGGENTEAFF. In DNA form, the CDR3 reads TGTGCCAGCAAGGTCGGACCAGGCGGGGAAAACACTGAAGCTTTCTTT.

This chain joins TRBV6-2 or TRBV6-3 and TRBJ2-3; D perhaps matches TRBD2 (5 bases). The CDR3 extends over 15 amino acids. Germline CDR1 and CDR2: MNHEY and SVGEGT. Trimming removed 0 bases from V and 0 bases from J, with 7 bases in between. The CDR3 reads CASSYSSGSTDTQYF. The CDR3 DNA reads TGTGCCAGCAGTTACTCGAGCGGAAGCACAGATACGCAGTATTTT.

The V and J genes are TRBV3-1 (or the pseudogene TRBV3-2) and TRBJ2-1; a possible D gene is TRBD1 (5 bases). V lost 0 bases to trimming and J lost 7 bases, with 19 bases between them. CDR1 is LGHDT and CDR2 is YNNKEL in the germline V gene (reference sequence). The CDR3 is 17 residues long. As DNA, the CDR3 is TGTGCCAGCAGCCAAGATAGGGGAAGTTTTCGTAGGAATGAGCAGTTCTTC. Protein sequence: CASSQDRGSFRRNEQFF.

A single count supports this clone. This sequence joins TRBV5-1 and TRBJ2-1, with TRBD2 identical over 10 bases. CDR3 length: 15 residues. Trimming removed 4 bases from V and 4 bases from J; junction bases left unmatched: 5. CDR1 SGHRS and CDR2 YFSETQ come from the germline V gene. This CDR3 is CASSIAGGSYNEQFF. The CDR3 coding sequence is TGCGCCAGCAGCATAGCGGGAGGTTCATACAATGAGCAGTTCTTC.

This clone was detected once. The chain combines TRBV25-1 with TRBJ1-1, with D perhaps TRBD1 (6 bases). Germline V gene sequence: CDR1 MGHDK, CDR2 SYGVNS. This CDR3 comprises 15 residues. Trimming removed 4 bases at V and 1 base at J, with 13 bases between. DNA for the CDR3: TGTGCCAGCAGTGGTGATCAGGGGCCGAACACTGAAGCTTTCTTT. This codes for CASSGDQGPNTEAFF.